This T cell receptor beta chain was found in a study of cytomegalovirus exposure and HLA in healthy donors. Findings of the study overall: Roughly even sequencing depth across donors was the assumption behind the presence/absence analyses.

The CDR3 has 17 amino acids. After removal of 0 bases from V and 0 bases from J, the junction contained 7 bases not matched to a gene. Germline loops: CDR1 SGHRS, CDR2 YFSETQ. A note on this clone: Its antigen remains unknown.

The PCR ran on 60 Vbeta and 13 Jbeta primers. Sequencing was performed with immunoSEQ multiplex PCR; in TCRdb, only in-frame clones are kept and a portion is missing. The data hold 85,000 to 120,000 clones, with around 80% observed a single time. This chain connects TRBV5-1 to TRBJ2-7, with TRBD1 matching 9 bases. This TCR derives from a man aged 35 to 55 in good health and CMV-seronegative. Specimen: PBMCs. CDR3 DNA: TGCGCCAGCAGCTTGGAGACAGGGGGGTCCAGCTCCTACGAGCAGTACTTC. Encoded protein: CASSLETGGSSSYEQYF. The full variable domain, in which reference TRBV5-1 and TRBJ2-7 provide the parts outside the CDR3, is KAGVTQTPRYLIKTRGQQVTLSCSPISGHRSVSWYQQTPGQGLQFLFEYFSETQRNKGNFPGRFSGRQFSNSRSEMNVSTLELGDSALYLCASSLETGGSSSYEQYFGPGTRLTVT.